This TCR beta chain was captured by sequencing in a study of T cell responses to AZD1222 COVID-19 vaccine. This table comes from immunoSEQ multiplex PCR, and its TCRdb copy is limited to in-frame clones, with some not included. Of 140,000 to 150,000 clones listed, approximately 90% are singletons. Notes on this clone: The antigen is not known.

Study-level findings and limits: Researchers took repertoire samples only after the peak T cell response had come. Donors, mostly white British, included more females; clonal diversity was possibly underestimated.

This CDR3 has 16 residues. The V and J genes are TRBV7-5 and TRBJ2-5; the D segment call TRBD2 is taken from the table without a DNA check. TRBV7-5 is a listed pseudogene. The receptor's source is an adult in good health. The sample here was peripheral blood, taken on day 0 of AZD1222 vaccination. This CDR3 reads CARSSIPLAGAETQYF. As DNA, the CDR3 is TGTGCCAGAAGCTCCATCCCACTAGCGGGGGCCGAGACCCAGTACTTC.